This T cell receptor beta chain comes out of a study of chemoradiotherapy in HPV16-positive cancers. Study-wide points: Better recurrence-free survival went with HPV-responsive T-cell expansion in HPV16-positive patients.

To note about this clone: Its antigen is currently unknown.

Clones were read by immunoSEQ multiplex PCR, and TCRdb kept only the in-frame ones, dropping some. The data show 40,000 to 60,000 clones, with around nine tenths seen just once and around 3.5% held by the top ten. This CDR3 is built from 13 residues. The V gene lost 4 bases and the J gene lost 7 bases, with 13 bases spanning the gap. Germline values: CDR1 WNHNN, CDR2 SYGVQD (reference sequence). The chain is built from TRBV10-1 and TRBJ1-1; the D is unclear. The sequence came from a human donor with HPV-associated anogenital cancer. This specimen consisted of blood, obtained from a patient who underwent chemoradiotherapy. The CDR3 is CASSASGRNEAFF. The CDR3 DNA is TGCGCCAGCAGTGCCTCCGGGAGGAATGAAGCTTTCTTT.